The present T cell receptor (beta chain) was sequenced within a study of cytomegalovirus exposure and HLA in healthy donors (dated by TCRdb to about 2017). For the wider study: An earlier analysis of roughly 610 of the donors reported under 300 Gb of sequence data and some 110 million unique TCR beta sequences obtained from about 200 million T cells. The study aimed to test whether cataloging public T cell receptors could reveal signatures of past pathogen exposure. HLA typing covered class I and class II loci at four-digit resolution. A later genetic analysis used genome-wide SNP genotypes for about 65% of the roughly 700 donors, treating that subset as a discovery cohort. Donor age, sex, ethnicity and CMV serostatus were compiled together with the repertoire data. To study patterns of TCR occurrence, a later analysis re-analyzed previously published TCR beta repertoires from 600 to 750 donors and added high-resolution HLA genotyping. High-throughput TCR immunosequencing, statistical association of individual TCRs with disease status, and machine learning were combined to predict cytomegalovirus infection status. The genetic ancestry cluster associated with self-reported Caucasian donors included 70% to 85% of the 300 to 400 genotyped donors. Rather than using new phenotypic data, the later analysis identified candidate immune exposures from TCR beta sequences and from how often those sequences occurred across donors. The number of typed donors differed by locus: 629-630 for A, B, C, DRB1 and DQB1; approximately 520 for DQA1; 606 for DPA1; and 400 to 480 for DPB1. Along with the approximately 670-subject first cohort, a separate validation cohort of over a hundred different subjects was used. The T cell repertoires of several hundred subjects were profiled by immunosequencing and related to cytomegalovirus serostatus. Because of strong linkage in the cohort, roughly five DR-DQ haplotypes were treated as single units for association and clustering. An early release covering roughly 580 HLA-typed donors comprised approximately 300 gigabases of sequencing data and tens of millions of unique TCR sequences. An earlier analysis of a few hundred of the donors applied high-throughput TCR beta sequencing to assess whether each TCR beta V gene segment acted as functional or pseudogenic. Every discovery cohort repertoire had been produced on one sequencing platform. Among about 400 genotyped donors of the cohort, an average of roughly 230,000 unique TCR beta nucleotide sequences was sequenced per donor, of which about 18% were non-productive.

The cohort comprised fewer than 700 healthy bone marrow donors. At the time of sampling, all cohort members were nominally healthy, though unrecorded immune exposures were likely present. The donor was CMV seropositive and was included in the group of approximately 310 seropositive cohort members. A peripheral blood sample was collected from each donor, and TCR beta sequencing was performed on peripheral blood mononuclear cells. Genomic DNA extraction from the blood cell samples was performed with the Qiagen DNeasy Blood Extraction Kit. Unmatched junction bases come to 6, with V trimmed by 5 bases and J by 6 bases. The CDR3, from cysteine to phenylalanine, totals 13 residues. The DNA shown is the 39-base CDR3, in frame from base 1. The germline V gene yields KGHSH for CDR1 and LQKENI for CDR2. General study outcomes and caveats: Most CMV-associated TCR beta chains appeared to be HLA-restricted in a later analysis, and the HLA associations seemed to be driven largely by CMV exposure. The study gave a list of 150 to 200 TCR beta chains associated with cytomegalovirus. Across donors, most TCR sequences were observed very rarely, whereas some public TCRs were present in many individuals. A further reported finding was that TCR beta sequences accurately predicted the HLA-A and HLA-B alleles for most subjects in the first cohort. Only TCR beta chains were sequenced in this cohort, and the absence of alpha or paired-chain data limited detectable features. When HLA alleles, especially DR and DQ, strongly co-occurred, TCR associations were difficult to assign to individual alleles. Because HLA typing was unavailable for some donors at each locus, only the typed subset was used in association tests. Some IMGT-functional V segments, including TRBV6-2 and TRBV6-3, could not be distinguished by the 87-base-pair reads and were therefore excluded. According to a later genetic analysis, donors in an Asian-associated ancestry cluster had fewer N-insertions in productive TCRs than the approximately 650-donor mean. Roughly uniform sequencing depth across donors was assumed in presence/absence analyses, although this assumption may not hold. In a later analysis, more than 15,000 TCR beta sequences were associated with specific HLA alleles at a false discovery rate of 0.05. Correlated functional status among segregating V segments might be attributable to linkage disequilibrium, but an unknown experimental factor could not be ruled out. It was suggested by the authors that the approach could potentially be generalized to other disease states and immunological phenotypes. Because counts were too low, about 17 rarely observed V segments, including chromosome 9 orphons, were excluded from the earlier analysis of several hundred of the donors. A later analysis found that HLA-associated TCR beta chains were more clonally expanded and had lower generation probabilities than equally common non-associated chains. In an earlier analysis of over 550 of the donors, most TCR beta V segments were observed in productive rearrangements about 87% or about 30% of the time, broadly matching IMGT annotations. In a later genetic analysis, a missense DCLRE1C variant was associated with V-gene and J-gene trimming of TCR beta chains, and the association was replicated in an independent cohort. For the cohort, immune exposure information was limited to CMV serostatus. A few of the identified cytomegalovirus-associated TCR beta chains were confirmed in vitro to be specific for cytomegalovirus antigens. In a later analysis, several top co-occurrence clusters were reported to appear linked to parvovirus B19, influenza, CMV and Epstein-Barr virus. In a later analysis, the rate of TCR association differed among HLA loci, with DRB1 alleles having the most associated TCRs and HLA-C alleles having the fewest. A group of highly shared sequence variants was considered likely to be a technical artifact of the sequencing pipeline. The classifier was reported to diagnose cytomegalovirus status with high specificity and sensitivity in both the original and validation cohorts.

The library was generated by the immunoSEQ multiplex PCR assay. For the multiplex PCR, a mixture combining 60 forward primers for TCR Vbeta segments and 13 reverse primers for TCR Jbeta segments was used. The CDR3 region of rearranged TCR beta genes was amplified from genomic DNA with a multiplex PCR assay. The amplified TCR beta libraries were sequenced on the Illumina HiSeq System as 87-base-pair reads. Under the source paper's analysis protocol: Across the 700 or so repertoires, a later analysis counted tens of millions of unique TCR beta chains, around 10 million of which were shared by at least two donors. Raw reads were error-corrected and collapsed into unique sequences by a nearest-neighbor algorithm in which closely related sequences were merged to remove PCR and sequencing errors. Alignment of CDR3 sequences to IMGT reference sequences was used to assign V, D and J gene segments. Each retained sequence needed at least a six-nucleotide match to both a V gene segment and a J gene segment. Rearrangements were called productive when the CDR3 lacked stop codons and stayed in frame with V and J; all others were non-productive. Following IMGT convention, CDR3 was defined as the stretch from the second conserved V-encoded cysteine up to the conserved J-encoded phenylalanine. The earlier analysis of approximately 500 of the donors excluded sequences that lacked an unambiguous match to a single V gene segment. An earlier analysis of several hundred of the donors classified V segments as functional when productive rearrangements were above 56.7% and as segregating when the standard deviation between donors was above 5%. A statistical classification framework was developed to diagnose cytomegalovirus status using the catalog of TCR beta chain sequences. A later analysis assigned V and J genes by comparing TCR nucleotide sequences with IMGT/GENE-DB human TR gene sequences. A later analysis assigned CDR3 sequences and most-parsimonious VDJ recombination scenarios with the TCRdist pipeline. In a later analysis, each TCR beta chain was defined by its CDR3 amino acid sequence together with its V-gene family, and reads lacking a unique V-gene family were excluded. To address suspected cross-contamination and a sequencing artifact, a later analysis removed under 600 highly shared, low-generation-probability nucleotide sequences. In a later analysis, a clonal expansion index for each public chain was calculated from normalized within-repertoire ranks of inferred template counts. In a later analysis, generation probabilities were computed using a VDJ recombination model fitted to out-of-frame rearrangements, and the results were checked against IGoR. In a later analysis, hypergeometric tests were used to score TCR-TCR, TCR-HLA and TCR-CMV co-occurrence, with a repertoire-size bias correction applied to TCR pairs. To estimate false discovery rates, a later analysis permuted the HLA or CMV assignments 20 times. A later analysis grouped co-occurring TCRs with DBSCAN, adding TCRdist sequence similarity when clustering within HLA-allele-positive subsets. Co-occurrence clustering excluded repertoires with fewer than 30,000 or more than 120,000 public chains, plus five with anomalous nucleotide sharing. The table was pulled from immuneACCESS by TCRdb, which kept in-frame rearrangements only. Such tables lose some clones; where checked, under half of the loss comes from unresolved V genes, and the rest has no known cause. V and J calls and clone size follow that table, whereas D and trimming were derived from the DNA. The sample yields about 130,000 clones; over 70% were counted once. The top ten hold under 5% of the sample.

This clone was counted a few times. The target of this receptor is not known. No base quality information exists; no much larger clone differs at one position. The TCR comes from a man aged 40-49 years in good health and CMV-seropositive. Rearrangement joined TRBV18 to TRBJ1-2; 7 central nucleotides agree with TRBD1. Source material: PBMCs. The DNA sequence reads TGTGCCAGCTCAAGACAGGGTCTGAATGGCTACACCTTC. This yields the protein CASSRQGLNGYTF.